The T cell receptor (beta chain) under discussion was sequenced for a study of T cell repertoires in cytomegalovirus infection. Overall study context: Public TCR beta signatures marked donors with CMV infection and the matching HLA.

Trimming removed 2 bases from V and 0 bases from J, with 12 bases in between. CDR3 size: 16 residues. Germline-derived CDR1 and CDR2 are ENHRY and SYGVKD. Study-wide results and caveats: CMV-specific TCR beta clonotypes restricted by HLA-C were the ones dominating the ex vivo response. People with CMV and the relevant HLA were identified by cumulative public TCR beta family frequency.

A single record per CDR3 protein comes from TCRdb applying MiXCR to the reads. Among around 450,000 distinct CDR3 sequences, 25% to 40% were seen once, and the ten largest hold approximately 14%. This clonotype was detected only a few times. The antigen is unknown. The source material was PBMCs. The TCR originated in a human donor in good health (CMV status not recorded). Some clones in this sample may be carry-over from other donors' samples. This chain connects TRBV10-3 to TRBJ2-3; no clear D. The CDR3 coding sequence is TGTGCCATCAGTGAGGAAAGGACGTTTAGCACAGATACGCAGTATTTT. Protein: CAISEERTFSTDTQYF.